One sample yielded the 25 T cell receptor beta chains listed below, sequenced in a study of blood T cell repertoires in COVID-19. Data came from immunoSEQ multiplex PCR; TCRdb stores just in-frame clones and leaves some out. Among some 280,000 clones listed, 89% were seen once. Sequenced sample: peripheral blood. All receptors come from a woman aged 55-75 years with acute or convalescent COVID-19.

This chain uses TRBV9 with TRBJ2-1, with 10 bases matching TRBD1. The germline V gene has CDR1 SGDLS and CDR2 YYNGEE. This CDR3 comprises 17 residues. The junction had 10 bases not matched to a gene; V was cut back by 7 bases and J by 0 bases. The CDR3 DNA reads as TGTGCCAGCGCGGGACAGGGGATTAGGAGCTCCTACAATGAGCAGTTCTTC. The encoded protein is CASAGQGIRSSYNEQFF.

The chain couples TRBV4-2 to TRBJ2-5; TRBD1 is a possible D gene (5 bases). Looked up from germline, CDR1 is LGHNA and CDR2 is YNFKEQ. The CDR3 has 15 residues. The V gene lost 0 bases and the J gene lost 3 bases, with 11 bases spanning the gap. CDR3 sequence reads: CASSQDDQGEETQYF. The CDR3 DNA reads as TGTGCCAGCAGCCAAGATGATCAAGGGGAAGAGACCCAGTACTTC.

The V and J genes are TRBV28 and TRBJ1-5; 7 nucleotides match TRBD1. The CDR3 loop spans 14 amino acids. Losses at the gene ends were 6 bases for V and 2 bases for J; bases not matched to a gene: 4. CDR1 is MDHEN and CDR2 is SYDVKM in the germline V gene. The CDR3 DNA reads TGTGCCAGCAGCGTGGGGACAGGCAATCAGCCCCAGCATTTT. Its translation is CASSVGTGNQPQHF.

The J gene is TRBJ2-7, the V gene TRBV5-5, with D possibly TRBD1 on 6 matching bases. V was trimmed by 4 bases and J by 0 bases, leaving 14 bases between them. CDR1 is SGHKS and CDR2 is YYEKEE in the germline V gene (reference sequence). This CDR3 comprises 15 residues. The CDR3 here is CASSVSGVYSYEQYF. The CDR3 DNA reads TGTGCCAGCAGCGTCTCAGGGGTTTACTCCTACGAGCAGTACTTC.

Notes on this clone: Relative to the germline gene, one junction end is altered; a read error may explain this. This chain uses TRBV7-7 with TRBJ2-7, with 12 positions matching TRBD2. Germline lookup yields CDR1 SSHAT and CDR2 FNYEAQ (reference sequence). The length of the CDR3 is 16 residues. The CDR3 nucleotides read TGTGCTAGCAGCCCAAGGGGGACTAGCGGGCCCTACGAGCAGTACTTC. Translating it yields CASSPRGTSGPYEQYF.

The rearrangement uses TRBV5-1 and TRBJ2-1; 8 bases align to TRBD1. V lost 3 bases to trimming and J lost 0 bases; unmatched junction nucleotides: 5. In germline, CDR1 is SGHRS, CDR2 YFSETQ. The CDR3 covers 16 residues. The DNA for the CDR3 is TGCGCCAGCAGCTCGGGACAGGCCAGCTCCTACAATGAGCAGTTCTTC. Translating gives CASSSGQASSYNEQFF.

This chain connects TRBV5-5 to TRBJ1-1; 8 nucleotides align to TRBD1. The CDR3 length is 16 residues. J lost 6 bases, V lost 1 base, and 11 bases had no gene match. The V gene's germline CDR1 is SGHKS and CDR2 YYEKEE (reference sequence). This CDR3 is CASSLRWGQAGSEAFF. The CDR3, as DNA: TGTGCCAGCAGCTTGAGATGGGGACAGGCAGGGTCTGAAGCTTTCTTT.

The V gene is TRBV24-1, the J gene TRBJ2-1; maybe TRBD1 (6 bases). Germline CDR1 and CDR2: KGHDR and SFDVKD. This CDR3 has 14 amino acids. Trimming shortened V by 1 base and J by 7 bases, and 10 bases separated the two germline ends. CDR3 coding DNA: TGTGCCACCAGTGATTTTGGGCAGGGGAATGAGCAGTTCTTC. Translation gives CATSDFGQGNEQFF.

V usage is TRBV5-1 and J usage is TRBJ2-1; TRBD1 is a possible D gene (6 bases). Looked up from germline, CDR1 is SGHRS and CDR2 is YFSETQ. V lost 0 bases to trimming and J lost 12 bases, with 16 bases between them. This CDR3 spans 14 amino acids. CDR3 DNA: TGCGCCAGCAGCTTGGCCGGACAGTCCTCTGGGCAGTTCTTC. It is translated as CASSLAGQSSGQFF.

V and J are TRBV28 and TRBJ1-1; no reliable D call. V lost 3 bases and J lost 9, with 8 bases in between. This CDR3 is built from 11 residues. Germline V gene data show CDR1 as MDHEN and CDR2 as SYDVKM. The DNA of the CDR3 is TGTGCCAGCAGTTTTAACGGGAAAGCTTTCTTT. Protein sequence: CASSFNGKAFF.

This clone appeared a single time. This rearrangement joins TRBV7-8 to TRBJ2-1; 10 bases are shared with TRBD2. Germline CDR1 SGHVS, CDR2 FQNEAQ. The ends lost 5 bases at V and 5 bases at J; junction bases unmatched: 6. There are 15 residues in the CDR3. CDR3 nucleotide sequence: TGTGCCAGCAGCCCCCGGACTAGCGGTGACAATGAGCAGTTCTTC. It is translated as CASSPRTSGDNEQFF.

This clone came up once. This sequence joins TRBV28 and TRBJ1-5, with D perhaps matching TRBD1 (6 bases). This CDR3 region has 16 residues. Between the trimmed V and J ends, which lost 6 bases and 5 bases, there was a span of 20 bases. Germline V gene data show CDR1 as MDHEN and CDR2 as SYDVKM. For the CDR3, the DNA is TGTGCCAGCAGCCCCCCCCAGGGGCTATTTGATCAGCCCCAGCATTTT. Encoded protein: CASSPPQGLFDQPQHF.

This clone appeared a single time. The chain carries TRBV27 and TRBJ2-7; 10 bases are shared with TRBD1. CDR3 length: 15 residues. V was clipped by 4 bases and J by 5 bases; unmatched bases: 8. In germline, CDR1 is MNHEY, CDR2 SMNVEV (reference sequence). The CDR3 loop is CASSSPGQGFHEQYF. Written as DNA, the CDR3 is TGTGCCAGCAGTTCTCCGGGACAGGGGTTCCACGAGCAGTACTTC.

The chain links TRBV4-2 to TRBJ1-2, with no clear D. The germline V gene has CDR1 LGHNA and CDR2 YNFKEQ. The CDR3 consists of 13 residues. Trimming removed 0 bases from V and 5 bases from J, with 7 bases in between. The DNA of the CDR3 is TGTGCCAGCAGCCAAGAGGAGAGGTATGGCTACACCTTC. Amino acid sequence: CASSQEERYGYTF.

The CDR3 coding sequence is TGTGCCAGCAGCGGGAGACAGGGGGCTGATTCACCCCTCCACTTT. It encodes CASSGRQGADSPLHF. The chain has TRBV5-4 and TRBJ1-6; TRBD1 aligns across 10 bases. Per the germline V gene, CDR1 is SGHNT and CDR2 is YYREEE (reference sequence). This CDR3 comprises 15 residues. V lost 4 bases, J lost 8 bases, and 6 bases stayed unmatched.

This clone was seen ten or more times. The V call is TRBV20-1, the J call TRBJ1-5, with 12 bases identical to TRBD1. The CDR3 runs to 16 residues. V shed 3 bases and J 6 bases; nucleotides not matched to a gene: 9. Germline CDR1 is DFQATT and CDR2 is SNEGSKA (reference sequence). The CDR3 is CSASISGTGGGQPQHF. The CDR3 DNA is TGCAGTGCTAGTATATCTGGGACAGGGGGCGGTCAGCCCCAGCATTTT.

V is TRBV6-6 and J is TRBJ1-2; TRBD1 aligns across 10 bases. J was trimmed by 5 bases and V by 4 bases; bases with no gene match: 7. The CDR3 runs to 15 residues. Germline V gene data show CDR1 as MNHNY and CDR2 as SVGAGI (reference sequence). The CDR3 loop is CASSSGQGVGYGYTF. The CDR3 DNA is TGTGCCAGCAGTTCTGGACAGGGGGTGGGGTATGGCTACACCTTC.

The rearrangement uses TRBV12-3 or TRBV12-4 and TRBJ1-2, with D tentatively TRBD1 (6 bases). The V and J ends lost 5 bases and 9 bases respectively, with 13 bases between them. The CDR3 runs 12 residues. The CDR3 region is CASSPHRESYTF. CDR3 nucleotide sequence: TGTGCCAGCAGTCCTCACAGGGAAAGCTACACCTTC.

The chain recombines TRBV9 with TRBJ2-1; 13 bases are shared with TRBD2. CDR3 size: 18 residues. Per germline, CDR1 SGDLS and CDR2 YYNGEE. V was clipped by 2 bases and J by 3 bases; unmatched bases: 8. This CDR3 is CASSVSPGLAGRYNEQFF. CDR3 coding DNA: TGTGCCAGCAGCGTCTCTCCGGGACTAGCGGGACGCTACAATGAGCAGTTCTTC.

The V and J genes are TRBV7-3 and TRBJ1-1; D is uncertain. This CDR3 region has 13 residues. Trimming left V 0 bases short and J 8 bases short, with 10 bases between. Germline V gene sequence: CDR1 SGHTA, CDR2 FQGTGA. The CDR3 DNA is TGTGCCAGCAGCTTAACGAGAGATTCCGAAGCTTTCTTT. The encoded protein is CASSLTRDSEAFF.

The V and J genes are TRBV7-2 and TRBJ2-1, with 14 bases that match TRBD2. CDR1 SGHTA and CDR2 FQGNSA come from the germline V gene. This CDR3 contains 17 residues. V gave up 5 bases and J gave up 7 bases; unmatched junction bases: 10. CDR3 nucleotides: TGTGCCAGCAGCCCCAGACTAGCGGGAGGGAGGGGGAATGAGCAGTTCTTC. Translated: CASSPRLAGGRGNEQFF.

The rearrangement links TRBV19 to TRBJ1-5; 7 bases line up with TRBD1. CDR1 and CDR2 from the germline V gene are LNHDA and SQIVND (reference sequence). Trimming took 5 bases from V and 1 from J; bases not matched to a gene: 11. This CDR3 has 17 amino acids. Here the CDR3 reads CASSRRQGIRSNQPQHF. In DNA, the CDR3 is TGTGCCAGTAGTCGTAGACAGGGAATACGCAGCAATCAGCCCCAGCATTTT. Using reference TRBV19 and TRBJ1-5 for the parts outside the CDR3, the full variable domain is DGGITQSPKYLFRKEGQNVTLSCEQNLNHDAMYWYRQDPGQGLRLIYYSQIVNDFQKGDIAEGYSVSREKKESFPLTVTSAQKNPTAFYLCASSRRQGIRSNQPQHFGDGTRLSIL.

J is TRBJ1-2 and V is TRBV7-8; D is undetermined. The V gene's germline CDR1 is SGHVS and CDR2 FQNEAQ. The length of the CDR3 is 17 residues. Trimming took off 4 bases at V and 0 bases at J, with 18 bases between the two ends. This CDR3 is CASSSLEPQATNYGYTF. The CDR3 region has the DNA TGTGCCAGCAGCTCCCTTGAGCCCCAGGCCACTAACTATGGCTACACCTTC.

The chain is built from TRBV4-2 and TRBJ2-7; 12 nucleotides match TRBD1. With V trimmed by 4 bases and J by 5 bases, 6 bases remained unmatched. This CDR3 spans 15 amino acids. CDR1 is LGHNA and CDR2 is YNFKEQ in the germline V gene. CDR3 coding DNA: TGTGCCAGCAGCCTCTTAGGGGACAGGGGGCACGAGCAGTACTTC. Encoded protein: CASSLLGDRGHEQYF.

The V and J genes are TRBV4-3 and TRBJ2-5; perhaps TRBD2 as D (6 bases). CDR1 and CDR2 from the germline V gene are LGHNA and YSLEER. V was pared by 4 bases and J by 0 bases, with 15 bases between. CDR3 length: 16 residues. The CDR3, as DNA: TGCGCCAGCAGCCCAGGGTGGTCGGGGGACCAAGAGACCCAGTACTTC. Protein sequence: CASSPGWSGDQETQYF.